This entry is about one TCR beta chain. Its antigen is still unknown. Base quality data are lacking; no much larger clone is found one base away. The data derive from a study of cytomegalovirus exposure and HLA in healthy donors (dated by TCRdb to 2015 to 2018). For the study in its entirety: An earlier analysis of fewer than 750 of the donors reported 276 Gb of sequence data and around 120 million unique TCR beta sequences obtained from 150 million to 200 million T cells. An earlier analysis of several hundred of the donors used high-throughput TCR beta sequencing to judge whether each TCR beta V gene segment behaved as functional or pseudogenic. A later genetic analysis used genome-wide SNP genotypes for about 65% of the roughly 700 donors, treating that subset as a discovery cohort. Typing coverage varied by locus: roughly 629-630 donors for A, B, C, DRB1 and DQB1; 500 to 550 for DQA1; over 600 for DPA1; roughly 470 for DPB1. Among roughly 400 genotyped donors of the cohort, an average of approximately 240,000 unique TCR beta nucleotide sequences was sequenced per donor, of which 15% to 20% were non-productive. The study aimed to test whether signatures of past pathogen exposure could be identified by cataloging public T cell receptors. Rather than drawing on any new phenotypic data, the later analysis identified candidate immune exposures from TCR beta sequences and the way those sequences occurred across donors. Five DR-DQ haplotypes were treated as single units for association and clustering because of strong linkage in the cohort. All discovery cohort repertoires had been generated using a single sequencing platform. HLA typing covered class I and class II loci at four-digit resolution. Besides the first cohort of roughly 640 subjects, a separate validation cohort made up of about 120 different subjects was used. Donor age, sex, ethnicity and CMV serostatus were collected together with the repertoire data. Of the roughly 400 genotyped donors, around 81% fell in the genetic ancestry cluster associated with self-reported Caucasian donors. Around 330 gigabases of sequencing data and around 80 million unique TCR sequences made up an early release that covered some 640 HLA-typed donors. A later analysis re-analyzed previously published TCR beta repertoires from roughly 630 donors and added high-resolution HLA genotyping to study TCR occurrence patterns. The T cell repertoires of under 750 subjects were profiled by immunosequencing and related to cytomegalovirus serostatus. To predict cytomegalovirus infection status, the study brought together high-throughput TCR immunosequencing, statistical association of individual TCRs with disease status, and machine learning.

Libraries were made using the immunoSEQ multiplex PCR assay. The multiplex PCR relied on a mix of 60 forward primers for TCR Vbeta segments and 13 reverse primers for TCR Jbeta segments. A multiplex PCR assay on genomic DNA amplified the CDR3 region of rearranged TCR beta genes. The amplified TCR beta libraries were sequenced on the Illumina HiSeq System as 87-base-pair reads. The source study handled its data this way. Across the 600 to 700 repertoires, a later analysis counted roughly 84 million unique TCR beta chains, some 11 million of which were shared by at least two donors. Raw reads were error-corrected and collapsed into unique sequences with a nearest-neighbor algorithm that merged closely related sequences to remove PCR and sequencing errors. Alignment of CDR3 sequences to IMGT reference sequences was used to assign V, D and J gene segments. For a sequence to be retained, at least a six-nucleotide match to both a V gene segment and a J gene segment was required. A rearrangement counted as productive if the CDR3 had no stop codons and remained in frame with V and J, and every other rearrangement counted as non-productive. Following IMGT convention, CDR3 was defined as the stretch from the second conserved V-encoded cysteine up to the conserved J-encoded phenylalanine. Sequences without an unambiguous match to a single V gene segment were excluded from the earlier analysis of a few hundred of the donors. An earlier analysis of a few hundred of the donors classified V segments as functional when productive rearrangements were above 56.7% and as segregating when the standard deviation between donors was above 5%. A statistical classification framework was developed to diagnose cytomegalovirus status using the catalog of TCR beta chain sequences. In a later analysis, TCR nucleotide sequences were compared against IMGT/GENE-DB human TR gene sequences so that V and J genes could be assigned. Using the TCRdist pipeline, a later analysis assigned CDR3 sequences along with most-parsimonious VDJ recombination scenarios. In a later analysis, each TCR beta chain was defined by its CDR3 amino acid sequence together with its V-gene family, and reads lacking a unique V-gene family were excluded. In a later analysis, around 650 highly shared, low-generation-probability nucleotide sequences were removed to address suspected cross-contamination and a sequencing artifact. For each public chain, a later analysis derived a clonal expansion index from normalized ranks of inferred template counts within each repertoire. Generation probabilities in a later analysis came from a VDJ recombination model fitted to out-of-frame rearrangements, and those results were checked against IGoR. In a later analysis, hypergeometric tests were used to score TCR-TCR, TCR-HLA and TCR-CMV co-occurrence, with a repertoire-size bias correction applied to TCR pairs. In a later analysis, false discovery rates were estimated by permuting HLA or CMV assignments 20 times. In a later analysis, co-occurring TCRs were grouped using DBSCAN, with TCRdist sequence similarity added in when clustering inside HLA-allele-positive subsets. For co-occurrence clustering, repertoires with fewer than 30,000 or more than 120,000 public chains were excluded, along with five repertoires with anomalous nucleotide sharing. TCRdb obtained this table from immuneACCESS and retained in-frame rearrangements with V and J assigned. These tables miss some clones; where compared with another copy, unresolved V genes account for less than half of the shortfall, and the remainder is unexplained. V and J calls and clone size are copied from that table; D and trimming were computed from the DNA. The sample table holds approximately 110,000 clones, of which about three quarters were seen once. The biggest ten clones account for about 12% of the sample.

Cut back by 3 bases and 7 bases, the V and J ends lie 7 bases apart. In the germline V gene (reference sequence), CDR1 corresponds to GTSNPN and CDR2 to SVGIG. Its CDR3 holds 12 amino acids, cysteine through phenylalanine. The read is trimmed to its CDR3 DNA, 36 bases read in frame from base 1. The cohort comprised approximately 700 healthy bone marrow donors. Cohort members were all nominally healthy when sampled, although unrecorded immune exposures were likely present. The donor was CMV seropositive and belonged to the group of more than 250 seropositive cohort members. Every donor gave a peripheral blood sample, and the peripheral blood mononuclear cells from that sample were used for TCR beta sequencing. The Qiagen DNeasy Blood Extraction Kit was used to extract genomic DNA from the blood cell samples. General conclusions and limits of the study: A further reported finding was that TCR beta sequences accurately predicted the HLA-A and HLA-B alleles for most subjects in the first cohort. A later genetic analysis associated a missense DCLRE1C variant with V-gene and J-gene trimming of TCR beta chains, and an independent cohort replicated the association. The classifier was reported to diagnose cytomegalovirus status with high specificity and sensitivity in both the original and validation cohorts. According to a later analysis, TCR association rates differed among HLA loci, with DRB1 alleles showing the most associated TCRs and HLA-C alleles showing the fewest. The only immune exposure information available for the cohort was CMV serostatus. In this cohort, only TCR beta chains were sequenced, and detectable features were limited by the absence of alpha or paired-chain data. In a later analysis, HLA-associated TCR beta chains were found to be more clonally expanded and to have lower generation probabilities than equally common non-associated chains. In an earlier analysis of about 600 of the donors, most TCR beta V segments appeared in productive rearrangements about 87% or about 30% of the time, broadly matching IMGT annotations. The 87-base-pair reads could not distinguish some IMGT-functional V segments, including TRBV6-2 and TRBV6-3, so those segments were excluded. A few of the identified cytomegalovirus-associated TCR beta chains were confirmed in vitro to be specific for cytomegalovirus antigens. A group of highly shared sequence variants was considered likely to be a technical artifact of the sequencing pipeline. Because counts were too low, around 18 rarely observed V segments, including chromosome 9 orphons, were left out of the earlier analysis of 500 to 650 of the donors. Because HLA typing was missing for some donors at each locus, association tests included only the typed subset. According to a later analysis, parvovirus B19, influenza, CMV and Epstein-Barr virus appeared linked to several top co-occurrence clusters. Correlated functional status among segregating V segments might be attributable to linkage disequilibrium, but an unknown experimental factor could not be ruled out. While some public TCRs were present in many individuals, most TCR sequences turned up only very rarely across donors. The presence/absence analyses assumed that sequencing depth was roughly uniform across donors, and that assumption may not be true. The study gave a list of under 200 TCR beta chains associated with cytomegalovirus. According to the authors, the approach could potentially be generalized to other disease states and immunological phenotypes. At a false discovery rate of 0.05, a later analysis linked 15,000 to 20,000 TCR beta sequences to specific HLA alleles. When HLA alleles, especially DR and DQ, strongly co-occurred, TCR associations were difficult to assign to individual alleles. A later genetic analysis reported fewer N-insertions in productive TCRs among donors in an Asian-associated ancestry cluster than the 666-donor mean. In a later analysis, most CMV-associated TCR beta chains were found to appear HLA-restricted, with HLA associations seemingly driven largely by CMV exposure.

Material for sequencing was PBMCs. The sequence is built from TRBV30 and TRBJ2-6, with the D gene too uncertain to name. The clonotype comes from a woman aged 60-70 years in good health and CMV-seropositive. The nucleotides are TGTGCCTGGAGCTACAGAGCCAACGTCCTGACTTTC. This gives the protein CAWSYRANVLTF.